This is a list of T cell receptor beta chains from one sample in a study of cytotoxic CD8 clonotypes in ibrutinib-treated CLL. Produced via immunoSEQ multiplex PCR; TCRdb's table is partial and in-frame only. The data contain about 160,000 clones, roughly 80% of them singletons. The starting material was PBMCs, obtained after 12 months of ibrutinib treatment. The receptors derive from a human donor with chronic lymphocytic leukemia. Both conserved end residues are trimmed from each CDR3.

ATSRVGTVHGYT,TRBV15
ASSSPGASGGNEQF,TRBV5-4
ASSGRGEAF,TRBV6-1
ASRTGTGFWDSNSPLH,TRBV27
ASSHPAGELF,TRBV5-1
ASSYSPVTYEQY,TRBV6-5
ASSLGGTGNYGYT,TRBV5-1
ASRMTGTNYGYT,TRBV6-6
ASSHQGVYEQY,TRBV19
AWSVGGNHQPQH,TRBV30
ASSYVGGTKQQY,TRBV6-5
ASSSPATDTQY,TRBV28
ASSLNSGGADYT,TRBV7-3
ASSLDPVAYEQY,TRBV11-2
ASSFPRDSYEQY,TRBV28
ASTPPGNYEQY,TRBV6-6
ASSQDPFSNTGELF,TRBV4-3
ASSYQDQRTGNTIY,TRBV6-6
ASRPSVAVYEQY,TRBV7-2
ASSLEQGYNSPLH,TRBV7-2
ASSELGATEAF,TRBV7-9
ASSYPDTEAF,TRBV6-5
ASSSAGGPRETQY,TRBV6-5
ASSRRRGETQY,TRBV27
ASSDQRATNEKLF,TRBV28
ASSYMGWDYGYT,TRBV6-6
ASSQGETSREQF,TRBV4-1
ASSSLADATDTQY,TRBV7-2
ASSRHPSSNQPQH,TRBV5-4
ASSGLAESYEQY,TRBV28
ASQSGGGYNEQF,TRBV19
ASIQTGGAGANVLT,TRBV19
ASRSDVSQNNSPLH,TRBV4-3
AWFRRTENTEAF,TRBV30
ASSQELRQPQH,TRBV4-2
ASSLGEGNSPLH,TRBV5-4
SVVPAAETQY,TRBV29-1
ASSLVVQVDEQF,TRBV7-8